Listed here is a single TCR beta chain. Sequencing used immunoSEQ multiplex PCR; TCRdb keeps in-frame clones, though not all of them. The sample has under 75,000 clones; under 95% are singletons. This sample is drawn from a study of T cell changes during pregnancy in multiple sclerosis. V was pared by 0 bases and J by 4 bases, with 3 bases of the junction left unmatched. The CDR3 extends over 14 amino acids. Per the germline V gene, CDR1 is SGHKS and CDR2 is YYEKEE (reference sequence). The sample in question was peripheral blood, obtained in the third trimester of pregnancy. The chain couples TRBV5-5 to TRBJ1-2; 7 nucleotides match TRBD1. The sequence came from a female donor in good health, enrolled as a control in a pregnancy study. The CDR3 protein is CASSLGQGGYGYTF. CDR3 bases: TGTGCCAGCAGCTTGGGGCAGGGGGGCTATGGCTACACCTTC. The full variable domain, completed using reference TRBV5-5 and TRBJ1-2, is DAGVTQSPTHLIKTRGQQVTLRCSPISGHKSVSWYQQVLGQGPQFIFQYYEKEERGRGNFPDRFSARQFPNYSSELNVNALLLGDSALYLCASSLGQGGYGYTFGSGTRLTVV.